A selection of T cell receptor beta chains follows, all from one sample in a study of T cell responses to AZD1222 COVID-19 vaccine. The method was immunoSEQ multiplex PCR; TCRdb's version includes in-frame clones alone and lacks a portion of them. Of 20,000 or so clones listed, roughly 83% are singletons. The specimen was peripheral blood, collected 28 days after the second AZD1222 dose. The source is an adult who received the AZD1222 COVID-19 vaccine. The CDR3 runs from the conserved cysteine through the conserved F or W. D genes are given only for firm matches. Clone size is given for some rows only: seen once, a few or many times, or a class if the clone is expanded.

once,.,TRBJ1-1,TRBV5-4,CASSLDRANTEAFF,TGTGCCAGCAGCTTGGACAGGGCCAACACTGAAGCTTTCTTT
.,.,TRBJ2-3,TRBV5-4,CASSLDLTDTQYF,TGTGCCAGCAGCTTGGACCTCACAGATACGCAGTATTTT
.,.,TRBJ2-7,TRBV7-2,CASQTGSSFPYEQYF,TGTGCCAGCCAAACGGGGTCTAGTTTCCCCTACGAGCAGTACTTC
.,TRBD1,TRBJ1-1,TRBV29-1,CSVDTGTGYTEAFF,TGCAGCGTTGACACCGGGACAGGGTACACTGAAGCTTTCTTT
.,.,TRBJ2-3,TRBV7-2,CASSLSVGSSTDTQYF,TGTGCCAGCAGCTTATCCGTCGGCAGCAGCACAGATACGCAGTATTTT
few,TRBD1,TRBJ1-5,TRBV15,CATSRARQGDQPQHF,TGTGCCACCAGCAGAGCTCGACAGGGGGATCAGCCCCAGCATTTT
few,.,TRBJ2-7,TRBV27,CASSFRGSNYEQYF,TGTGCCAGCAGTTTCCGGGGCAGTAACTACGAGCAGTACTTC
.,TRBD1,TRBJ1-4,TRBV25-1,CASSPPGQGKEPEKLFF,TGTGCCAGCAGCCCCCCGGGACAGGGTAAAGAACCGGAAAAACTGTTTTTT
.,TRBD1,TRBJ1-2,TRBV6-1,CASSKAGTGGYGYTF,TGTGCCAGCAGTAAAGCAGGGACAGGGGGCTATGGCTACACCTTC
.,.,TRBJ1-2,TRBV2,CASSASQYYGYTF,TGTGCCAGCAGCGCCTCCCAATACTATGGCTACACCTTC
.,.,TRBJ1-1,TRBV7-2,CASTLARDGYLNTEAFF,TGTGCCAGCACCCTAGCGAGAGACGGATACCTGAACACTGAAGCTTTCTTT
once,TRBD1,TRBJ1-2,TRBV6-5,CASSPTDRAYGYTF,TGTGCCAGCAGTCCTACCGACAGGGCTTATGGCTACACCTTC
.,.,TRBJ2-7,TRBV27,CASSFLGGEQYF,TGTGCCAGCAGTTTTCTAGGGGGCGAGCAGTACTTC
.,.,TRBJ2-7,TRBV6-5,CASSYSSPRHYEQYF,TGTGCCAGCAGTTACTCGAGTCCGCGCCACTACGAGCAGTACTTC
.,.,TRBJ1-5,TRBV18,CASSTGAGDQPQHF,TGTGCCAGCTCAACTGGGGCCGGTGATCAGCCCCAGCATTTT
.,.,TRBJ2-1,TRBV7-9,CASSSPSDPQFF,TGTGCCAGCAGCTCCCCTTCTGATCCGCAGTTCTTC
.,.,TRBJ1-1,TRBV28,CASSLTRGGHPDMNTEAFF,TGTGCCAGCAGTTTAACAAGGGGGGGGCATCCCGACATGAACACTGAAGCTTTCTTT
.,TRBD1,TRBJ2-7,TRBV6-6,CASTSRQTGAGEQYF,TGTGCCAGCACATCACGTCAAACAGGGGCTGGAGAGCAGTACTTC
medium-sized,.,TRBJ1-1,TRBV30,CAWIRDTEAFF,TGTGCCTGGATTAGGGACACTGAAGCTTTCTTT
.,TRBD2,TRBJ2-7,TRBV19,CASRSGTTTYEQYF,TGTGCCAGTAGATCCGGGACTACAACCTACGAGCAGTACTTC
.,.,TRBJ1-4,TRBV19,CASSIIPSGRHGELFF,TGTGCCAGTAGTATAATCCCCTCAGGCCGACATGGGGAACTGTTTTTT
few,.,TRBJ1-2,TRBV19,CASSIQPDSSYGYTF,TGTGCCAGTAGTATCCAGCCTGACAGCTCCTATGGCTACACCTTC
.,.,TRBJ2-2,TRBV19,CASTRAATGGELFF,TGTGCCAGTACCCGGGCGGCTACTGGCGGGGAGCTGTTTTTT
.,.,TRBJ1-5,TRBV19,CASSIDRIYNQPQHF,TGTGCCAGTAGTATAGACAGGATTTACAATCAGCCCCAGCATTTT
.,.,TRBJ2-3,TRBV24-1,CASQGLEAGDTQYF,TGTGCCAGCCAAGGTCTAGAAGCGGGAGATACGCAGTATTTT
.,.,TRBJ2-7,TRBV4-1,CASSQSAYEQYF,TGCGCCAGCAGCCAGTCCGCCTACGAGCAGTACTTC
.,TRBD2,TRBJ2-3,TRBV5-1,CASSFQLAGDTQYF,TGCGCCAGCAGCTTTCAGCTAGCGGGAGATACGCAGTATTTT
once,TRBD1,TRBJ1-2,TRBV28,CASSLGQNYGYTF,TGTGCCAGCAGTTTGGGACAGAACTATGGCTACACCTTC
.,.,TRBJ2-6,TRBV9,CASSNYGLSGANVLTF,TGTGCCAGCAGCAACTACGGTCTCTCTGGGGCCAACGTCCTGACTTTC
.,TRBD1,TRBJ1-4,TRBV19,CASSIEGGLEEKLFF,TGTGCCAGTAGTATAGAAGGGGGCTTGGAGGAAAAACTGTTTTTT
once,.,TRBJ1-1,TRBV19,CASSVSQNTEAFF,TGTGCCAGTAGTGTCTCACAGAACACTGAAGCTTTCTTT
.,.,TRBJ2-5,TRBV5-1,CASRGDPRQTQYF,TGCGCCAGCAGGGGGGACCCCCGCCAGACCCAGTACTTC
few,.,TRBJ1-2,TRBV7-8,CASSLQQDGYGYTF,TGTGCCAGCAGCTTACAACAGGATGGCTATGGCTACACCTTC
.,.,TRBJ2-1,TRBV7-8,CASSPPGDNSYNEQFF,TGTGCCAGCAGCCCGCCGGGGGACAACTCCTACAATGAGCAGTTCTTC
.,TRBD1,TRBJ2-7,TRBV7-9,CASSLTGVGEQYF,TGTGCCAGCAGCTTGACAGGGGTAGGCGAGCAGTACTTC
.,TRBD1,TRBJ1-5,TRBV6-6,CASQQGAHNQPQHF,TGTGCCAGCCAACAGGGGGCCCACAATCAGCCCCAGCATTTT